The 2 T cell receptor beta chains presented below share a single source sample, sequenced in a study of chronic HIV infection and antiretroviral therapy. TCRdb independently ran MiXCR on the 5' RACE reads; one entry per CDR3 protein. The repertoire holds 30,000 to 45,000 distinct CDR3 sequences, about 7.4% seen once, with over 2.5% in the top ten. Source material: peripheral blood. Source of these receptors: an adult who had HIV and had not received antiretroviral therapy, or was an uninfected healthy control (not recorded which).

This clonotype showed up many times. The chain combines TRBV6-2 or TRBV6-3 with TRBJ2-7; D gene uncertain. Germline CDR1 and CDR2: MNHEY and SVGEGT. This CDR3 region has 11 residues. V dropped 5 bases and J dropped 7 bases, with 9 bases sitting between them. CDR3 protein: CASSPAAEQYF. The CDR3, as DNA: TGTGCCAGCAGTCCCGCGGCAGAGCAGTACTTC.

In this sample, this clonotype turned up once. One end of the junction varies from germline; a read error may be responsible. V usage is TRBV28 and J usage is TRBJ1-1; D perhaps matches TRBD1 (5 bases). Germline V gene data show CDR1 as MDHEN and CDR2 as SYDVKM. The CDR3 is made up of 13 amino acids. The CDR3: CASSVTENTETFF. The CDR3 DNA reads TGTGCCAGCAGTGTGACAGAGAACACTGAAACTTTCTTT.